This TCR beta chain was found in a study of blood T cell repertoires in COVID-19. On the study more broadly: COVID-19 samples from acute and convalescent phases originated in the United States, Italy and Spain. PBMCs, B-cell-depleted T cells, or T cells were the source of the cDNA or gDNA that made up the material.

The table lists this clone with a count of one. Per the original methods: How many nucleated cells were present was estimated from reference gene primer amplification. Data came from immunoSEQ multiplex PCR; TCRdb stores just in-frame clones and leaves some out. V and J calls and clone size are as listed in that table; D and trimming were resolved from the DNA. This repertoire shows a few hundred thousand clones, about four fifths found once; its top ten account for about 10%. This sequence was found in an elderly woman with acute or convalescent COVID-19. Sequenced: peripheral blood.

CDR3 sequence reads: CASSPELLYNEQFF. Written as DNA, the CDR3 is TGTGCCAGCAGTCCCGAACTTCTATACAATGAGCAGTTCTTC. The rearrangement joins TRBV6-6 to TRBJ2-1, with unresolved D. Germline V gene sequence: CDR1 MNHNY, CDR2 SVGAGI (reference sequence). Trimming removed 5 bases from V and 4 bases from J, with 12 bases in between. The CDR3 spans 14 residues.